This section outlines one TCR beta chain sequence together with its context. Its cognate antigen is unknown. A much larger clone is a single base away; this may be a read error. This sample is part of a study of blood T cells in healthy people across ages. Study-level findings and limits: Naive T cell percentage and TCR beta diversity correlated strongly. Among T cells, TCR beta diversity per million cells dropped roughly linearly as age rose.

CDR1 is DFQATT, CDR2 SNEGSKA, per germline (reference sequence). CDR3 length: 12 amino acids. V shed 5 bases, J shed 11 bases, and the junction held 10 bases outside the gene matches. Next came a second PCR, run for about 6 to 12 cycles, which used a sample-barcoded 5' primer along with a J-beta primer mix. Each sample provided no less than 2.5 million CDR3-containing paired-end reads. TCRdb re-derived calls from the 5' RACE reads in MiXCR, one entry per CDR3 protein. The sample carries fewer than 900,000 distinct CDR3 sequences, over 45% recorded once. The TCR comes from a woman aged 60 to 75 in good health. The rearrangement uses TRBV20-1 and TRBJ2-5, with TRBD2 matching 8 bases. The specimen was blood. CDR3 nucleotides: TGCAGTGCTTCAGCGGGAGTACGAGAGCAGTACTTC. It yields the protein CSASAGVREQYF.